Sequencing of this TCR beta chain was carried out in a study of shared clonotypes between healthy human individuals. The sample holds a few counts of this clone. Every subset had its genomic DNA shared out evenly among several immunoSEQ plates. The data were produced by immunoSEQ multiplex PCR, yet TCRdb's version contains in-frame clones alone and is incomplete. This sample has approximately 99,000 clones; 68% occur once, and the top ten carry around 25%. Trimming stripped 5 bases from V and 0 bases from J, with 12 bases between. The CDR3 sequence is 15 residues long. The V gene's germline CDR1 is SGHTA and CDR2 FQGNSA.

This clonotype originated in a woman aged 25 to 39 in good health. V is TRBV7-2 and J is TRBJ2-3; perhaps TRBD2 as D (6 bases). Sequenced material: memory CD8+ T cells sorted from blood. Described subset: CD45RO+ cells pooled with CCR7-negative TemRA cells. The CDR3, as DNA: TGTGCCAGCAGCCTGGACTACACAAGCACAGATACGCAGTATTTT. It specifies CASSLDYTSTDTQYF.